A selection of T cell receptor beta chains follows, all from one sample in a study of T cell repertoires in cytomegalovirus infection. TCRdb redid the calling of the reads with MiXCR, one entry per CDR3 protein. The data hold 200,000 or so distinct CDR3 sequences, with 28% observed a single time. The material sequenced was PBMCs. The receptors were gathered from a human donor in good health (CMV status not recorded). Some clones in this sample may be carry-over from other donors' samples. CDR3s include the opening cysteine and the closing phenylalanine or tryptophan. D genes are given only for firm matches. For some rows the clone size is stated as once, few or many, or as a class when expanded; others skip it.

D gene: -
clone size: -
J gene: TRBJ1-2
V gene: TRBV2
CDR3 protein: CASSGETLNGYTF
CDR3 DNA: TGTGCCAGCAGCGGCGAGACACTAAATGGCTACACCTTC

D gene: TRBD2
clone size: -
J gene: TRBJ2-2
V gene: TRBV4-2
CDR3 protein: CASSQDRGAGELFF
CDR3 DNA: TGTGCCAGCAGCCAAGATCGGGGGGCCGGGGAGCTGTTTTTT

D gene: -
clone size: -
J gene: TRBJ1-5
V gene: TRBV12-5
CDR3 protein: CASGLSLNQPQHF
CDR3 DNA: TGTGCTAGTGGTTTATCCCTCAATCAGCCCCAGCATTTT

D gene: -
clone size: -
J gene: TRBJ2-2
V gene: TRBV4-3
CDR3 protein: CASSHQGLNAGELFF
CDR3 DNA: TGCGCCAGCAGCCACCAGGGCTTGAACGCCGGGGAGCTGTTTTTT

D gene: -
clone size: many
J gene: TRBJ1-5
V gene: TRBV7-9
CDR3 protein: CASSFNRDQPQHF
CDR3 DNA: TGTGCCAGCAGCTTCAATCGGGATCAGCCCCAGCATTTT

D gene: TRBD1
clone size: many
J gene: TRBJ1-5
V gene: TRBV7-8
CDR3 protein: CASSTGTAYSNQPQHF
CDR3 DNA: TGTGCCAGCAGCACTGGGACAGCGTATAGCAATCAGCCCCAGCATTTT

D gene: -
clone size: -
J gene: TRBJ1-2
V gene: TRBV7-3
CDR3 protein: CASSSNSGFAVLEDYGYTF
CDR3 DNA: TGTGCCAGCAGCTCAAACTCAGGTTTCGCTGTACTAGAGGATTATGGCTACACCTTC

D gene: TRBD2
clone size: -
J gene: TRBJ2-1
V gene: TRBV5-4
CDR3 protein: CASSSPSGGYNEQFF
CDR3 DNA: TGTGCCAGCAGCTCCCCTAGCGGGGGCTACAATGAGCAGTTCTTC

D gene: -
clone size: few
J gene: TRBJ1-5
V gene: TRBV10-3
CDR3 protein: CAISEEEGVYSNQPQHF
CDR3 DNA: TGTGCCATCAGTGAGGAAGAGGGGGTTTATAGCAATCAGCCCCAGCATTTT

D gene: -
clone size: few
J gene: TRBJ1-5
V gene: TRBV12-3/TRBV12-4
CDR3 protein: CASSSRPGGNQPQHF
CDR3 DNA: TGTGCCAGCAGTTCAAGGCCAGGCGGCAATCAGCCCCAGCATTTT

D gene: -
clone size: -
J gene: TRBJ1-1
V gene: TRBV11-2
CDR3 protein: CASSIDSNRANTEAFF
CDR3 DNA: TGTGCCAGCAGTATCGACTCCAACAGGGCTAACACTGAAGCTTTCTTT

D gene: TRBD1
clone size: many
J gene: TRBJ1-1
V gene: TRBV7-9
CDR3 protein: CASSFRGGTEAFF
CDR3 DNA: TGTGCCAGCAGCTTCAGGGGGGGTACTGAAGCTTTCTTT

D gene: -
clone size: -
J gene: TRBJ2-7
V gene: TRBV6-2/TRBV6-3
CDR3 protein: CASSYRFGGGSYEQYF
CDR3 DNA: TGTGCCAGCAGTTACCGCTTTGGGGGTGGCTCCTACGAGCAGTACTTC

D gene: -
clone size: many
J gene: TRBJ1-1
V gene: TRBV7-9
CDR3 protein: CASSSSVETEAFF
CDR3 DNA: TGTGCCAGCAGTTCGTCGGTAGAAACTGAAGCTTTCTTT

D gene: TRBD1
clone size: -
J gene: TRBJ1-1
V gene: TRBV25-1
CDR3 protein: CASSEIHRGGGTEAFF
CDR3 DNA: TGTGCCAGCAGTGAAATTCACAGGGGAGGGGGCACTGAAGCTTTCTTT

D gene: -
clone size: -
J gene: TRBJ1-2
V gene: TRBV6-5
CDR3 protein: CASRQGRNYGYTF
CDR3 DNA: TGTGCCAGCAGACAGGGACGGAACTATGGCTACACCTTC

D gene: TRBD1
clone size: -
J gene: TRBJ2-2
V gene: TRBV10-3
CDR3 protein: CAISPGTAEGSGELFF
CDR3 DNA: TGTGCCATCAGCCCAGGGACAGCAGAGGGGTCCGGGGAGCTGTTTTTT

D gene: -
clone size: -
J gene: TRBJ1-4
V gene: TRBV6-2/TRBV6-3
CDR3 protein: CASHRTSGEKLFF
CDR3 DNA: TGTGCCAGCCATCGTACATCCGGGGAAAAACTGTTTTTT

D gene: TRBD1
clone size: -
J gene: TRBJ2-2
V gene: TRBV20-1
CDR3 protein: CSAEIQGPNTGELFF
CDR3 DNA: TGCAGTGCTGAAATACAGGGGCCTAACACCGGGGAGCTGTTTTTT

D gene: -
clone size: few
J gene: TRBJ1-1
V gene: TRBV2
CDR3 protein: CASSVHNTEAFF
CDR3 DNA: TGTGCCAGCAGTGTTCATAACACTGAAGCTTTCTTT

D gene: -
clone size: -
J gene: TRBJ1-3
V gene: TRBV29-1
CDR3 protein: CSVDGGPGNTIYF
CDR3 DNA: TGCAGCGTTGATGGGGGGCCCGGAAACACCATATATTTT

D gene: TRBD1
clone size: few
J gene: TRBJ1-4
V gene: TRBV6-5
CDR3 protein: CASSYKRQGVSRTNEKLFF
CDR3 DNA: TGTGCCAGCAGTTACAAACGACAGGGGGTCAGCCGAACTAATGAAAAACTGTTTTTT

D gene: -
clone size: -
J gene: TRBJ2-1
V gene: TRBV12-3/TRBV12-4
CDR3 protein: CASRSPVINEQFF
CDR3 DNA: TGTGCCAGCAGATCCCCTGTGATCAATGAGCAGTTCTTC

D gene: -
clone size: -
J gene: TRBJ2-3
V gene: TRBV29-1
CDR3 protein: CSAAPVSTDTQYF
CDR3 DNA: TGCAGTGCCGCCCCTGTAAGCACAGATACGCAGTATTTT

D gene: -
clone size: -
J gene: TRBJ1-5
V gene: TRBV19
CDR3 protein: CASSMGTPSSNQPQHF
CDR3 DNA: TGTGCCAGTAGTATGGGGACACCCAGTAGCAATCAGCCCCAGCATTTT

D gene: -
clone size: few
J gene: TRBJ2-5
V gene: TRBV7-3
CDR3 protein: CASTSRETQYF
CDR3 DNA: TGTGCCAGCACATCCAGGGAGACCCAGTACTTC

D gene: -
clone size: many
J gene: TRBJ1-2
V gene: TRBV12-3/TRBV12-4
CDR3 protein: CASSLRGWGNYGYTF
CDR3 DNA: TGTGCCAGCAGTTTAAGAGGTTGGGGAAACTATGGCTACACCTTC

D gene: TRBD1
clone size: many
J gene: TRBJ2-7
V gene: TRBV7-2
CDR3 protein: CASSPGTGRPQYF
CDR3 DNA: TGTGCCAGCAGCCCCGGGACAGGGAGGCCCCAGTACTTC

D gene: -
clone size: few
J gene: TRBJ1-1
V gene: TRBV5-1
CDR3 protein: CASSLSAANTEAFF
CDR3 DNA: TGCGCCAGCAGCTTGAGCGCAGCAAACACTGAAGCTTTCTTT

D gene: -
clone size: -
J gene: TRBJ1-6
V gene: TRBV7-6
CDR3 protein: CASSLVEGAGSPLHF
CDR3 DNA: TGTGCCAGCAGCTTAGTGGAAGGCGCCGGGTCACCCCTCCACTTT

D gene: -
clone size: few
J gene: TRBJ1-1
V gene: TRBV2
CDR3 protein: CASRIIGNTEAFF
CDR3 DNA: TGTGCCAGCAGGATTATAGGGAACACTGAAGCTTTCTTT

D gene: -
clone size: few
J gene: TRBJ1-2
V gene: TRBV7-3
CDR3 protein: CASSQKGGDGYTF
CDR3 DNA: TGTGCCAGCAGCCAAAAGGGGGGCGATGGCTACACCTTC

D gene: TRBD1
clone size: -
J gene: TRBJ2-7
V gene: TRBV14
CDR3 protein: CASSQIPGQGYYEQYF
CDR3 DNA: TGTGCCAGCAGCCAGATCCCGGGACAGGGATACTACGAGCAGTACTTC

D gene: TRBD2
clone size: -
J gene: TRBJ2-5
V gene: TRBV20-1
CDR3 protein: CSAGPGTSGQETQYF
CDR3 DNA: TGCAGTGCTGGACCCGGGACTAGCGGCCAAGAGACCCAGTACTTC

D gene: -
clone size: few
J gene: TRBJ2-3
V gene: TRBV12-3/TRBV12-4
CDR3 protein: CASRRQYTQYF
CDR3 DNA: TGTGCCAGCAGGCGCCAATATACGCAGTATTTT

D gene: TRBD1
clone size: -
J gene: TRBJ1-2
V gene: TRBV7-9
CDR3 protein: CASSGDRGSYGYTF
CDR3 DNA: TGTGCCAGCAGCGGGGACAGGGGGAGCTATGGCTACACCTTC

D gene: -
clone size: -
J gene: TRBJ1-1
V gene: TRBV20-1
CDR3 protein: CSARLAGQSMNTEAFF
CDR3 DNA: TGCAGTGCTAGGCTGGCAGGACAAAGTATGAACACTGAAGCTTTCTTT

D gene: TRBD1
clone size: -
J gene: TRBJ2-7
V gene: TRBV20-1
CDR3 protein: CSATGQGLYEQYF
CDR3 DNA: TGCAGTGCTACGGGACAGGGGCTCTACGAGCAGTACTTC

D gene: -
clone size: -
J gene: TRBJ2-2
V gene: TRBV10-3
CDR3 protein: CAISESGAGANTGELFF
CDR3 DNA: TGTGCCATCAGTGAGTCGGGAGCCGGCGCGAACACCGGGGAGCTGTTTTTT

D gene: TRBD1
clone size: few
J gene: TRBJ2-2
V gene: TRBV29-1
CDR3 protein: CSVVRTGTGELFF
CDR3 DNA: TGCAGCGTTGTGAGGACAGGCACCGGGGAGCTGTTTTTT

D gene: TRBD1
clone size: few
J gene: TRBJ2-7
V gene: TRBV5-1
CDR3 protein: CASSPPGTGFYEQYF
CDR3 DNA: TGCGCCAGCAGCCCTCCCGGGACAGGGTTCTACGAGCAGTACTTC

D gene: -
clone size: many
J gene: TRBJ2-1
V gene: TRBV7-2
CDR3 protein: CASSLGRGPYNEQFF
CDR3 DNA: TGTGCCAGCAGCTTAGGGCGGGGGCCCTACAATGAGCAGTTCTTC

D gene: -
clone size: few
J gene: TRBJ1-1
V gene: TRBV29-1
CDR3 protein: CSVETGLNTEAFF
CDR3 DNA: TGCAGCGTTGAAACAGGATTGAACACTGAAGCTTTCTTT

D gene: TRBD1
clone size: few
J gene: TRBJ1-1
V gene: TRBV20-1
CDR3 protein: CSAPYRGMNTEAFF
CDR3 DNA: TGCAGTGCTCCCTACAGGGGGATGAACACTGAAGCTTTCTTT

D gene: TRBD1
clone size: -
J gene: TRBJ1-6
V gene: TRBV6-5
CDR3 protein: CASRLGTGGSPLHF
CDR3 DNA: TGTGCCAGCAGACTCGGGACAGGGGGATCACCCCTCCACTTT

D gene: -
clone size: few
J gene: TRBJ2-3
V gene: TRBV29-1
CDR3 protein: CSVALTKDNTDTQYF
CDR3 DNA: TGCAGCGTTGCCCTGACAAAAGACAACACAGATACGCAGTATTTT

D gene: -
clone size: few
J gene: TRBJ1-6
V gene: TRBV12-3/TRBV12-4
CDR3 protein: CASLGTATNSPLHF
CDR3 DNA: TGTGCCAGCCTTGGGACGGCCACAAATTCACCCCTCCACTTT

D gene: TRBD2
clone size: -
J gene: TRBJ2-5
V gene: TRBV4-2
CDR3 protein: CASSQGGGPQETQYF
CDR3 DNA: TGTGCCAGCAGCCAGGGCGGGGGGCCACAAGAGACCCAGTACTTC

D gene: -
clone size: many
J gene: TRBJ1-1
V gene: TRBV5-4
CDR3 protein: CASSFSRGTEAFF
CDR3 DNA: TGTGCCAGCAGCTTTTCTAGAGGCACTGAAGCTTTCTTT

D gene: TRBD1
clone size: few
J gene: TRBJ1-1
V gene: TRBV7-2
CDR3 protein: CASSLEGQVLAEAFF
CDR3 DNA: TGTGCCAGCAGCTTAGAGGGACAGGTGTTGGCTGAAGCTTTCTTT